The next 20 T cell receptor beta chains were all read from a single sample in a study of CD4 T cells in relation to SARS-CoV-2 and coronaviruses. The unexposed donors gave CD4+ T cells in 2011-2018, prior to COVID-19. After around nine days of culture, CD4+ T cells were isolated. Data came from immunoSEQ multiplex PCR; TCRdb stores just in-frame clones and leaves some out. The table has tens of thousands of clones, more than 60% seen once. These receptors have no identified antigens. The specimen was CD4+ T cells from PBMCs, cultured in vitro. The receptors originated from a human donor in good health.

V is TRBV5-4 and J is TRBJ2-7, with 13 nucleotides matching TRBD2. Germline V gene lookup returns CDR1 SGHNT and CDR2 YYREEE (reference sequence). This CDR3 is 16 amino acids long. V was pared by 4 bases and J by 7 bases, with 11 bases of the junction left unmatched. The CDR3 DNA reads TGTGCCAGCAGCACCAAACTAGCGGGAGGGCCTGGGGAGCAGTACTTC. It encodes CASSTKLAGGPGEQYF.

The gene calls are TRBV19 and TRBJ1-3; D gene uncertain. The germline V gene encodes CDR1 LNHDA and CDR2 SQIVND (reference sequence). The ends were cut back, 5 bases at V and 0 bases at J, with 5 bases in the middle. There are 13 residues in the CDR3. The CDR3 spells CASSVDSGNTIYF. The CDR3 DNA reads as TGTGCCAGTAGTGTTGACTCTGGAAACACCATATATTTT.

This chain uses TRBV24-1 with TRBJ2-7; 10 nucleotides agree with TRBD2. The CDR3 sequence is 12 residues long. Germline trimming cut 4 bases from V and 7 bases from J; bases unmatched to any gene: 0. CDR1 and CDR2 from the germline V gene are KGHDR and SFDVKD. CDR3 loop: CATSEGLAEQYF. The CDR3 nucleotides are TGTGCCACCAGTGAGGGACTAGCGGAGCAGTACTTC.

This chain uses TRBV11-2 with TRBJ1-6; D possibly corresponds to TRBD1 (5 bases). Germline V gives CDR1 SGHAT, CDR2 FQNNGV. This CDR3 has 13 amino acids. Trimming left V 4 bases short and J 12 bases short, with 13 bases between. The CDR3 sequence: CASSSDLGEPLHF. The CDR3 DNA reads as TGTGCCAGCAGCTCCGACTTAGGGGAACCCCTCCACTTT.

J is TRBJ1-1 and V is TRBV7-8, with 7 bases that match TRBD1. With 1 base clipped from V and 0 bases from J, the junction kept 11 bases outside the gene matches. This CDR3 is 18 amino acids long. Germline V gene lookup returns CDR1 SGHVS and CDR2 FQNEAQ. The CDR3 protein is CASSLVGYRGKMNTEAFF. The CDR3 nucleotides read TGTGCCAGCAGCTTAGTGGGGTACAGGGGCAAAATGAACACTGAAGCTTTCTTT.

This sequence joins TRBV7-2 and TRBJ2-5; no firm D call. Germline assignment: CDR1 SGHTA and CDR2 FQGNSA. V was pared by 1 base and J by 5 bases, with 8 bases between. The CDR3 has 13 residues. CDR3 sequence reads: CASSLEGLETQYF. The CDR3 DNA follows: TGTGCCAGCAGCTTAGAAGGGCTGGAGACCCAGTACTTC.

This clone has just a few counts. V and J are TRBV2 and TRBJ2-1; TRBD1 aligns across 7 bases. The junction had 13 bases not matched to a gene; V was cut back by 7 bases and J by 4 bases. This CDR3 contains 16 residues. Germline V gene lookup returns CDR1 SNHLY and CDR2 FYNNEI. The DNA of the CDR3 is TGTGCCAGCAAAGACAGGGCCATTGGGGCTTACAATGAGCAGTTCTTC. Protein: CASKDRAIGAYNEQFF. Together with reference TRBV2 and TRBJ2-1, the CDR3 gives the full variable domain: EPEVTQTPSHQVTQMGQEVILRCVPISNHLYFYWYRQILGQKVEFLVSFYNNEISEKSEIFDDQFSVERPDGSNFTLKIRSTKLEDSAMYFCASKDRAIGAYNEQFFGPGTRLTVL.

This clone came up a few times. Here the CDR3 DNA reads TGTGCCTGGAGTGGATTCCGGGACAGGGACCCCTACGAGCAGTACTTC. Protein product: CAWSGFRDRDPYEQYF. The chain couples TRBV30 to TRBJ2-7; 9 nucleotides match TRBD1. CDR1 is GTSNPN and CDR2 is SVGIG in the germline V gene (reference sequence). This CDR3 region has 16 residues. V dropped 1 base and J dropped 2; count of bases not matched to a gene: 9. The full variable domain, in which reference TRBV30 and TRBJ2-7 provide the parts outside the CDR3, is SQTIHQWPATLVQPVGSPLSLECTVEGTSNPNLYWYRQAAGRGLQLLFYSVGIGQISSEVPQNLSASRPQDRQFILSSKKLLLSDSGFYLCAWSGFRDRDPYEQYFGPGTRLTVT.

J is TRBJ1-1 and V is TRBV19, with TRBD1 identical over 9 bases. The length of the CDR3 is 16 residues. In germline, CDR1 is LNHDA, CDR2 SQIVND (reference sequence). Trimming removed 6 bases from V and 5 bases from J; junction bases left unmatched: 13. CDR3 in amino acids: CASSSTGGPGGTEAFF. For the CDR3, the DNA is TGTGCCAGTAGCTCGACAGGGGGTCCAGGGGGAACTGAAGCTTTCTTT. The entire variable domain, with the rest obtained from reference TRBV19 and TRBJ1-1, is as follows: DGGITQSPKYLFRKEGQNVTLSCEQNLNHDAMYWYRQDPGQGLRLIYYSQIVNDFQKGDIAEGYSVSREKKESFPLTVTSAQKNPTAFYLCASSSTGGPGGTEAFFGQGTRLTVV.

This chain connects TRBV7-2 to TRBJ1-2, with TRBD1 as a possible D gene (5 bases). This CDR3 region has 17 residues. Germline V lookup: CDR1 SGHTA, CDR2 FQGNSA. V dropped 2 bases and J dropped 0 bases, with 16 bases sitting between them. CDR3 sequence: CASSLSGTFVANYGYTF. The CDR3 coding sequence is TGTGCCAGCAGCTTATCCGGGACCTTCGTAGCTAACTATGGCTACACCTTC.

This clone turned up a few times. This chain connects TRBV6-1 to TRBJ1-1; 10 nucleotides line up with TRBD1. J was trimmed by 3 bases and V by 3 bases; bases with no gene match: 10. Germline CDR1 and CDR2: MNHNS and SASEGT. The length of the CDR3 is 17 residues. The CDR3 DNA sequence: TGTGCCAGCAGTGACGTCCCGGGACAGGGGTGGGACACTGAAGCTTTCTTT. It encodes CASSDVPGQGWDTEAFF.

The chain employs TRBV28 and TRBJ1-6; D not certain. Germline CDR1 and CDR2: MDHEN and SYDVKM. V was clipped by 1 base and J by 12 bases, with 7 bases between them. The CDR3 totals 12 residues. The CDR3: CASSLLKGPLHF. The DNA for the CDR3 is TGTGCCAGCAGTTTATTGAAGGGACCCCTCCACTTT.

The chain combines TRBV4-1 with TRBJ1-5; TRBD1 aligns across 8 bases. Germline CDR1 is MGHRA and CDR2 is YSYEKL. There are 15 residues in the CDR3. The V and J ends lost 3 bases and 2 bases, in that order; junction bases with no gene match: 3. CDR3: CASSHGQGGNQPQHF. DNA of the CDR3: TGCGCCAGCAGCCACGGACAGGGCGGCAATCAGCCCCAGCATTTT.

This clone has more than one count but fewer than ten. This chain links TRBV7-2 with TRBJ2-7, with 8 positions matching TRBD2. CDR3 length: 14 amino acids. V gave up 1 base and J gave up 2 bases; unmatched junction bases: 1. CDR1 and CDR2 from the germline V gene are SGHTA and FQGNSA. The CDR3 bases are TGTGCCAGCAGCTTAGGAGCGGGAGCCTACGAGCAGTACTTC. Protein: CASSLGAGAYEQYF. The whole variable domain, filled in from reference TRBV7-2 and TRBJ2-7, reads GAGVSQSPSNKVTEKGKDVELRCDPISGHTALYWYRQSLGQGLEFLIYFQGNSAPDKSGLPSDRFSAERTGGSVSTLTIQRTQQEDSAVYLCASSLGAGAYEQYFGPGTRLTVT.

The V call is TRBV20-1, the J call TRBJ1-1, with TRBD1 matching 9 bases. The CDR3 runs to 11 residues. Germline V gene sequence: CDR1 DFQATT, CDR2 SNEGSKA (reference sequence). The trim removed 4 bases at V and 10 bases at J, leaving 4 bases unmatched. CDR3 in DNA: TGCAGTGCTATACAGGGGGCCGGAGCTTTCTTT. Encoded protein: CSAIQGAGAFF.

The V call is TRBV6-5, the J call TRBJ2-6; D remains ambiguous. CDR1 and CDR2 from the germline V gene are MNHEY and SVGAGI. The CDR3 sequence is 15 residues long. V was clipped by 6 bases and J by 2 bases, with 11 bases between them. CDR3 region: CASRNGFTGANVLTF. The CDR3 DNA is TGTGCCAGCAGGAATGGGTTCACTGGGGCCAACGTCCTGACTTTC.

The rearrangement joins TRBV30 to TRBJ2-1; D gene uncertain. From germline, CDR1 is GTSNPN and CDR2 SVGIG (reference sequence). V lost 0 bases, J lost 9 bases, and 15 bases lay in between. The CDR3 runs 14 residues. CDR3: CAWSVLRVRSEQFF. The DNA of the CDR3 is TGTGCCTGGAGTGTACTTCGGGTCCGAAGTGAGCAGTTCTTC.

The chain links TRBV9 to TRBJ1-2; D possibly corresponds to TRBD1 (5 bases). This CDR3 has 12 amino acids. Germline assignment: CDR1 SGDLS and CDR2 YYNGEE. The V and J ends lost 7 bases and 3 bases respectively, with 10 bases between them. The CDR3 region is CASAKGDYGYTF. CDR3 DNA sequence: TGTGCCAGCGCCAAAGGGGACTATGGCTACACCTTC.

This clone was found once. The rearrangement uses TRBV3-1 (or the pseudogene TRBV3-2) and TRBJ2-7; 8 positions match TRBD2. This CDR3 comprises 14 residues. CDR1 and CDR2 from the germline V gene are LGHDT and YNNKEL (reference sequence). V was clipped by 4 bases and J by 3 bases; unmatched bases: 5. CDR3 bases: TGTGCCAGCAGCCTCGCCAGCGGGAGCTACGAGCAGTACTTC. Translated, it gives CASSLASGSYEQYF.

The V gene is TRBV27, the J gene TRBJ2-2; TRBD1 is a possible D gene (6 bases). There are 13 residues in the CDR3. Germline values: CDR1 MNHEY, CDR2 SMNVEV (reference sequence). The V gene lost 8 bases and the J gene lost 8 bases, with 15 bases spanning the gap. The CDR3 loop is CASLTTQGGELFF. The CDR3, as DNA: TGTGCCAGCCTTACTACCCAGGGGGGGGAGCTGTTTTTT.